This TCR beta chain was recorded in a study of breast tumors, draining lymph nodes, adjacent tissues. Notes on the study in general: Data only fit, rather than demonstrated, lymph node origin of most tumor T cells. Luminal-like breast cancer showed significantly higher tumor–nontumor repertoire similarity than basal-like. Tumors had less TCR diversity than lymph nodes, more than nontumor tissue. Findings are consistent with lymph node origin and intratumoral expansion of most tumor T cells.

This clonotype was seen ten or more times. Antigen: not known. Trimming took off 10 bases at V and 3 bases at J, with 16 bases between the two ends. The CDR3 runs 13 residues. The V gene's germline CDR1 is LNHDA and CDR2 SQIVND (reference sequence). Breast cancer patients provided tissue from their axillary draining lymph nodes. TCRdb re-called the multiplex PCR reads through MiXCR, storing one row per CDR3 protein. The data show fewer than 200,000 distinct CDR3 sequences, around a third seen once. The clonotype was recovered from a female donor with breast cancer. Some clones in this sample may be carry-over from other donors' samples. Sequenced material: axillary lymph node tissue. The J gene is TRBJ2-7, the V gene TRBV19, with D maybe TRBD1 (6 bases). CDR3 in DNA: TGTGCCACTCAAACAGGGTTTGGCTACGAGCAGTACTTC. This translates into CATQTGFGYEQYF.